The 13 T cell receptor beta chains listed next were all sequenced from one sample in a study of PD-1 blockade in classical Hodgkin lymphoma (dated by TCRdb to the early 2020s). Libraries were made using the immunoSEQ multiplex PCR assay. This immuneACCESS table, as held by TCRdb, lists in-frame sequences with V and J called but not all clones. Of the missing ones, under half trace to an unresolved V gene in checked studies; the others have no known cause. The sample table holds over 20,000 clones, of which around nine tenths were seen once. The top ten constitute 6.5% to 8% of the sample. This specimen's time point label, interpreted: newly diagnosed, previously untreated cHL patient sample. Magnetic negative selection with a Miltenyi CD8+ T cell isolation kit was used to purify CD8+ T cells from thawed PBMCs. Sequenced material: CD8+ T cells from blood. Source of these receptors: a human donor with classical Hodgkin lymphoma.

This sequence joins TRBV28 and TRBJ1-1; no firm D call. The CDR3 is 12 residues long. V was pared by 6 bases and J by 5 bases, with 10 bases between. CDR1 and CDR2 from the germline V gene are MDHEN and SYDVKM. In DNA form, the CDR3 reads TGTGCCAGCAGCCCGCGAGGAACTGAAGCTTTCTTT. Its protein product is CASSPRGTEAFF. The variable domain in full, completed from reference TRBV28 and TRBJ1-1, reads DVKVTQSSRYLVKRTGEKVFLECVQDMDHENMFWYRQDPGLGLRLIYFSYDVKMKEKGDIPEGYSVSREKKERFSLILESASTNQTSMYLCASSPRGTEAFFGQGTRLTVV.

The genes are TRBV9 and TRBJ1-3, with D tentatively TRBD1 (6 bases). The CDR3 runs to 16 residues. The germline V gene has CDR1 SGDLS and CDR2 YYNGEE. V was shortened by 0 bases and J by 4 bases, with 14 bases between the two germline ends. The CDR3 region is CASSVAPATGGNTIYF. The CDR3 coding sequence is TGTGCCAGCAGCGTAGCTCCAGCCACAGGGGGAAACACCATATATTTT.

The chain couples TRBV9 to TRBJ2-2, with D perhaps assigned TRBD1 or TRBD2 (5 bases each). V lost 1 base and J 0 bases, leaving 13 bases between the germline ends. The CDR3 covers 17 residues. The germline V gene has CDR1 SGDLS and CDR2 YYNGEE. The CDR3 DNA reads as TGTGCCAGCAGCGTACAGGGAGTCGCCCCGAACACCGGGGAGCTGTTTTTT. It codes for CASSVQGVAPNTGELFF.

This clone appeared a few times. The V gene is TRBV28, the J gene TRBJ2-7, with 8 positions matching TRBD1. This CDR3 contains 14 residues. Germline CDR1 reads MDHEN; CDR2 reads SYDVKM. Trimming cost V 5 bases and J 2 bases; bases outside gene matches: 5. CDR3 DNA: TGTGCCAGCAGTCGGACAGGGCAAGCCTACGAGCAGTACTTC. Residues: CASSRTGQAYEQYF.

This clone was observed a single time. The chain links TRBV7-9 to TRBJ1-1; 9 bases line up with TRBD1. Germline trimming cut 1 base from V and 7 bases from J; bases unmatched to any gene: 4. Per the germline V gene, CDR1 is SEHNR and CDR2 is FQNEAQ (reference sequence). CDR3 length: 14 residues. The chain's CDR3 is CASSLEQGAGEAFF. As DNA, the CDR3 is TGTGCCAGCAGCTTAGAACAGGGGGCGGGTGAAGCTTTCTTT.

The chain joins TRBV7-9 to TRBJ2-2; D might be TRBD1 (6 bases). Trimming removed 2 bases at V and 7 bases at J, with 8 bases between. CDR1 is SEHNR, CDR2 FQNEAQ, per germline (reference sequence). CDR3 length equals 13 residues. The CDR3 DNA sequence: TGTGCCAGCAGCTTACCGGGACACGGGGAGCTGTTTTTT. Translation: CASSLPGHGELFF.

The rearrangement links TRBV18 to TRBJ1-2; tentatively, D is TRBD1 (5 bases). CDR3 size: 15 residues. Germline V gene sequence: CDR1 KGHSH, CDR2 LQKENI. Trimming took 4 bases from V and 0 from J, leaving 12 bases between them. In DNA, the CDR3 is TGTGCCAGCTCACTTTCAGGGTTCGCTAACTATGGCTACACCTTC. Its translation: CASSLSGFANYGYTF. The variable domain in full, completed from reference TRBV18 and TRBJ1-2, reads NAGVMQNPRHLVRRRGQEARLRCSPMKGHSHVYWYRQLPEEGLKFMVYLQKENIIDESGMPKERFSAEFPKEGPSILRIQQVVRGDSAAYFCASSLSGFANYGYTFGSGTRLTVV.

This clone was observed once. The chain carries TRBV7-9 and TRBJ2-1; 9 bases agree with TRBD2. CDR1 and CDR2 (germline): SEHNR, FQNEAQ (reference sequence). Trimming cost V 4 bases and J 8 bases; bases outside gene matches: 9. The CDR3 has 15 residues. CDR3 bases: TGTGCCAGCAGCTCTCCGGGACTAGCCTTCCATGAGCAGTTCTTC. Residues: CASSSPGLAFHEQFF.

The rearrangement joins TRBV29-1 to TRBJ1-1; TRBD1 agrees at 9 bases. Germline values: CDR1 SQVTM, CDR2 ANQGSEA. The CDR3 spans 13 residues. With V trimmed by 3 bases and J by 6 bases, 5 bases remained unmatched. In DNA form, the CDR3 reads TGCAGCGTTGACCCTTGGGACAGGGCTGAAGCTTTCTTT. It codes for CSVDPWDRAEAFF.

This rearrangement joins TRBV6-1 to TRBJ1-2; no reliable D call. This CDR3 has 13 amino acids. Trimming stripped 3 bases from V and 3 bases from J, with 8 bases between. CDR1 and CDR2 (germline): MNHNS, SASEGT. The CDR3 loop is CASSDTEDYGYTF. CDR3 DNA: TGTGCCAGCAGTGATACAGAGGACTATGGCTACACCTTC.

The J gene is TRBJ1-3, the V gene TRBV6-1; D is possibly TRBD1 (5 bases). CDR3 length: 16 amino acids. Germline CDR1 MNHNS, CDR2 SASEGT. Deletions cut 0 bases from V and 0 bases from J, with 9 bases between. The CDR3 DNA reads TGTGCCAGCAGTGAAGCTACAGGCGACTCTGGAAACACCATATATTTT. Translated: CASSEATGDSGNTIYF.

This clone was seen a single time. This chain links TRBV6-5 with TRBJ2-5; D not resolved. CDR3 length: 13 amino acids. Germline CDR1 and CDR2: MNHEY and SVGAGI. V was clipped by 2 bases and J by 5 bases, with 9 bases between them. This chain's CDR3 is CASSYVTPETQYF. The CDR3 DNA reads as TGTGCCAGCAGTTACGTTACACCGGAGACCCAGTACTTC.

This clone was detected only once. V and J are TRBV6-5 and TRBJ1-1, with a weak D call TRBD1 (5 bases). The CDR3 runs to 14 residues. Germline V gives CDR1 MNHEY, CDR2 SVGAGI. Trimming shortened V by 0 bases and J by 3 bases, and 8 bases separated the two germline ends. The CDR3 coding sequence is TGTGCCAGCAGTTACTCTTCGGGACACACTGAAGCTTTCTTT. It specifies CASSYSSGHTEAFF.